This TCR beta chain was captured in a study of blood T cells in healthy people across ages. Details on this clonotype: Its antigen is unknown.

PBMCs numbering at least 7 million were isolated per sample. Together with a sample-barcoded 5' primer, a J-beta primer mix was included in a second PCR lasting about 7 to 11 cycles. Per sample, CDR3-containing paired-end reads numbered at least 2.5 million. TCRdb called the 5' RACE reads again in MiXCR, with one record for every CDR3 protein. The data contain approximately 1.5 million distinct CDR3 sequences, around 36% of them singletons. Germline values: CDR1 KGHDR, CDR2 SFDVKD. Trimming cost V 0 bases and J 8 bases, with 9 bases left between them. This CDR3 has 13 residues. Findings and limits, study-wide: With age, beta diversity per million T cells declined roughly linearly, significantly by roughly 40. TCR beta diversity tracked closely with naive T cell percentage.

V and J are TRBV24-1 and TRBJ1-2, with D maybe TRBD1 (6 bases). Sequences were obtained from blood. The receptor's source is a woman aged 25 to 45 in good health. DNA of the CDR3: TGTGCCACCAGTGATTTGGGACAGTCGGGCTACACCTTC. It specifies CATSDLGQSGYTF.